This T cell receptor beta chain was captured in a study of T cell clonotyping in hematopoietic cell transplantation. In the case of this clone: Its antigen is undetermined.

Sequencing used immunoSEQ multiplex PCR; TCRdb keeps in-frame clones, though not all of them. The sample lists around 7,300 clones; roughly 98% were seen once. Findings and limits, study-wide: Recipient TCR diversity dropped after transplant; expanded clonotypes rose from day 30 to 180. Graft donor and pretransplant recipient Inverse Simpson Index values predicted broader posttransplant TCR diversity. Few recipient clonotypes overlapped donors; over 95% were de novo at given depth.

This CDR3 has 15 residues. CDR1 is SGHTS, CDR2 YDEGEE, per germline. V was trimmed by 0 bases and J by 0 bases, leaving 7 bases between them. The sample was PBMCs, taken 30 days after allogeneic stem cell transplant. The clonotype was recovered from a male patient aged 60-69 years who had an allogeneic stem cell transplant from a related donor, so the T cells may come from the graft donor. Some clones in this sample may be carry-over from other donors' samples. This chain links TRBV5-8 with TRBJ1-5; maybe TRBD1 (6 bases). CDR3 bases: TGTGCCAGCAGCTTGGGGACAGTTAGCAATCAGCCCCAGCATTTT. As protein: CASSLGTVSNQPQHF.